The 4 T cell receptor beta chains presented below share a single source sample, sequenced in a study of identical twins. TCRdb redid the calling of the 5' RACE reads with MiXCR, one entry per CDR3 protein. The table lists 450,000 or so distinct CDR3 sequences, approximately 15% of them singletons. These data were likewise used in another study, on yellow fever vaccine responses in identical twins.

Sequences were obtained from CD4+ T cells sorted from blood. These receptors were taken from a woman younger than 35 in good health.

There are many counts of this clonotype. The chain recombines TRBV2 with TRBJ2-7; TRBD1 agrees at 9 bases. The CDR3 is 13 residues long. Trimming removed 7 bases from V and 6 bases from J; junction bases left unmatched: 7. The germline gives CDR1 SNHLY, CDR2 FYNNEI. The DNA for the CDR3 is TGTGCCAGCATGGACAGGGGCCGGAGCGAGCAGTACTTC. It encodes CASMDRGRSEQYF.

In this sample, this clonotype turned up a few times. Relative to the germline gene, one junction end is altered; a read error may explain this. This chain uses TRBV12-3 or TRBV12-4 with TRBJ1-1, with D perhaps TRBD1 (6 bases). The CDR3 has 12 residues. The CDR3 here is CASSLEGGSGIF. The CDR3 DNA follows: TGTGCCAGCAGTTTAGAGGGGGGCTCGGGGATCTTT.

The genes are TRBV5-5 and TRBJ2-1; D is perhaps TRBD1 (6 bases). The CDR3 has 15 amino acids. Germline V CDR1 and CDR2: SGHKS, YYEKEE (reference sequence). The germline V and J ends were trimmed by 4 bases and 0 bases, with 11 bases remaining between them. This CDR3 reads CASSPGVASYNEQFF. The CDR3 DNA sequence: TGTGCCAGCAGCCCAGGGGTGGCCTCCTACAATGAGCAGTTCTTC.

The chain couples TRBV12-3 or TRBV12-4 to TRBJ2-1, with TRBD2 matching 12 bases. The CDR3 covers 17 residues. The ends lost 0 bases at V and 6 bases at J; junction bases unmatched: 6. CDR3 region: CASSLAPSGRGLNEQFF. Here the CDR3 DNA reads TGTGCCAGCAGTTTAGCGCCTAGCGGGAGGGGTCTCAATGAGCAGTTCTTC.